The clone carrying this TCR beta chain was seen only once. Its antigen is currently unknown. The CDR3 has 14 residues. Per germline, CDR1 LNHDA and CDR2 SQIVND (reference sequence). The V end was cut by 3 bases, the J end by 8 bases, with 13 bases between. These data come from a study of identical twins. Findings and limits, study-wide: With abundant cord blood beta clonotypes, insertions were fewer; memory repertoires showed no such pattern.

The cDNA had a unique molecular identifier and a template-switch universal primer site. TCRdb re-derived calls from the 5' RACE reads in MiXCR, one entry per CDR3 protein. The sample shows 420,000 or so distinct CDR3 sequences, less than 20% of them seen only once. Every sampled donor was Caucasian and healthy. The receptor was derived from a man aged 50 to 59 in good health. The sample comprised naive T cells sorted from blood. The chain uses TRBV19 and TRBJ2-2, with D perhaps matching TRBD1 or TRBD2 (6 bases each). The CDR3 protein is CASSINQGTGELFF. CDR3 bases: TGTGCCAGTAGTATCAATCAGGGGACTGGGGAGCTGTTTTTT.